Listed below are T cell receptor beta chains from one sample, sequenced in a study of OX40 agonist ivuxolimab in advanced cancers. The assay was immunoSEQ multiplex PCR, and TCRdb's table has in-frame clones only and misses some. The sample shows 71,000 or so clones, about 81% of them seen only once. The sequencing here drew on CD4+ or CD8+ T cells sorted from blood, taken in a trial of the OX40 agonist ivuxolimab. These receptors were collected from an adult with an advanced solid tumor such as melanoma, head and neck, liver or kidney cancer. Both conserved end residues are part of each CDR3. The D gene is left open where the match is weak. Clone size, where shown, is once, few, many, or a class for clones that have expanded.

cdr3_aa	cdr3_nt	d_call	cdr3_length	clone_size	v_call	j_call
CASSAGLDYGYTF	TGCGCCAGCAGCGCCGGACTGGACTATGGCTACACCTTC	-	13	-	TRBV10-2	TRBJ1-2
CASRVDRRDTEAFF	TGTGCCAGCAGGGTAGACCGGAGGGACACTGAAGCTTTCTTT	-	14	-	TRBV2	TRBJ1-1
CASSLGSGGENGYTF	TGTGCCAGCAGCTTAGGGTCCGGGGGCGAGAATGGCTACACCTTC	-	15	-	TRBV7-3	TRBJ1-2
CSVAQDADTQYF	TGCAGCGTAGCACAGGACGCAGATACGCAGTATTTT	-	12	-	TRBV29-1	TRBJ2-3
CASSFVGGETQYF	TGTGCCAGCAGTTTTGTGGGGGGAGAGACCCAGTACTTC	-	13	-	TRBV27	TRBJ2-5
CASSFEAGGYEQYF	TGTGCCAGCAGCTTCGAGGCAGGGGGCTACGAGCAGTACTTC	TRBD1	14	-	TRBV5-4	TRBJ2-7
CASSLDQQGQRVSPLHF	TGTGCCAGCAGCTTAGACCAGCAGGGACAGAGGGTTTCACCCCTCCACTTT	TRBD1	17	-	TRBV11-3	TRBJ1-6
CASSQGLRGYTF	TGTGCCAGCAGCCAGGGACTTCGTGGCTACACCTTC	-	12	few	TRBV7-9	TRBJ1-2
CASSEGQGAQPQHF	TGTGCCAGCAGTGAAGGGCAGGGAGCTCAGCCCCAGCATTTT	-	14	many	TRBV2	TRBJ1-5
CATGGSYEQYF	TGTGCCACCGGGGGGTCCTACGAGCAGTACTTC	TRBD2	11	many	TRBV25-1	TRBJ2-7
CASSQEGTGGSAEQYF	TGCGCCAGCAGCCAAGAAGGGACAGGTGGATCGGCCGAGCAGTACTTC	TRBD1	16	-	TRBV4-3	TRBJ2-7
CASSEIGQGPHEQFF	TGTGCCAGCAGTGAAATAGGACAGGGGCCCCATGAGCAGTTCTTC	TRBD1	15	-	TRBV2	TRBJ2-1
CASSSSGNEQFF	TGTGCCAGCAGTAGCAGCGGAAATGAGCAGTTCTTC	-	12	-	TRBV27	TRBJ2-1
CASSQGTGGGYTF	TGTGCCAGCAGCCAGGGGACAGGGGGTGGCTACACCTTC	TRBD1	13	-	TRBV4-2	TRBJ1-2
CASSVTSGSVETQYF	TGTGCCAGCAGCGTAACTAGCGGGAGCGTAGAGACCCAGTACTTC	TRBD2	15	-	TRBV9	TRBJ2-5